This T cell receptor (beta chain) was identified in a study of shared clonotypes between healthy human individuals. Here immunoSEQ multiplex PCR was the method, and the copy in TCRdb shows in-frame clones only, minus some. The table records 2 million to 2.5 million clones, roughly 92% of them present only once. CDR1 is LGHNA and CDR2 is YNFKEQ in the germline V gene. The CDR3 is 14 amino acids. V lost 1 base to trimming and J lost 5 bases, with 9 bases between them. The chain links TRBV4-2 to TRBJ2-4; D possibly corresponds to TRBD2 (6 bases). The origin of this receptor is a man aged 18 to 30 in good health. Some clones in this sample may be carry-over from other donors' samples. Sequenced material: naive CD4+ T cells from PBMCs. Subset specified: CD45RA+ positively selected. CDR3 nucleotide sequence: TGTGCCAGCAGCCAAGGAGGCGGGGAAAACATTCAGTACTTC. Translation: CASSQGGGENIQYF.